These T cell receptor beta chains were read from a single sample in a study of tumor and adjacent non-tumor tissue in lung cancer. MiXCR, applied by TCRdb to the multiplex PCR reads, yields one record per CDR3 protein. The sample shows fewer than 150,000 distinct CDR3 sequences, around 66% of them seen only once. Material for sequencing was lung tumor tissue. The receptors were gathered from a man aged 60-69 years with small cell lung cancer. CDR3s include the opening cysteine and the closing phenylalanine or tryptophan. Size tells how often a clone was seen (once, few, many) or the class of an expanded clone, and some rows leave it out.

V gene	J gene	clone size	CDR3 protein
TRBV28	TRBJ1-2	-	CASSTRHGFYGYTF
TRBV29-1	TRBJ2-1	-	CSIPGLASPYNEQFF
TRBV28	TRBJ1-2	-	CASTRPGRAGYTF
TRBV12-3/TRBV12-4	TRBJ2-1	-	CTSSFVDEQFF
TRBV6-1	TRBJ2-3	many	CASSNRYTDTQYF
TRBV29-1	TRBJ2-5	few	CSAGQRETQYF
TRBV20-1	TRBJ2-1	-	CSARDGQGLRNEQFF
TRBV6-1	TRBJ2-2	-	CASSDTANAGELFF
TRBV11-2	TRBJ2-1	-	CASITSGVYNEQFF
TRBV10-3	TRBJ2-2	-	CAIRRDRNAGELFF
TRBV19	TRBJ2-7	-	CATRGTGIYEQYF
TRBV4-1	TRBJ2-1	-	CASNQDLLPVADYNEQFF
TRBV10-2	TRBJ1-1	-	CASSESRDSGFGTFF
TRBV11-3	TRBJ1-6	-	CASIFERGSYNPSLHF
TRBV12-3/TRBV12-4	TRBJ1-1	few	CASSTLGGVLNTEAFF
TRBV29-1	TRBJ2-5	few	CSVEVGSTQEYF
TRBV11-1	-	-	CASSLGTDQGETQFF
TRBV29-1	TRBJ2-3	many	CSDLRTGADTQYF
TRBV11-2	TRBJ2-7	-	CSRNQEEGRQYF
TRBV11-2	TRBJ2-1	-	CASRRGDYGQFF
TRBV5-4	TRBJ1-1	-	CTSSPLNTEAFF
TRBV28	TRBJ2-4	-	CASSNRQTPREYF
TRBV29-1	TRBJ2-1	-	CSVPRLANYNEQFF
TRBV6-6	TRBJ2-3	-	CASSLGGINTQYF
TRBV5-6	TRBJ2-7	-	CASSFGTGGNVQYF
TRBV20-1	TRBJ2-1	-	CSTRVTSRRSNEQFF
TRBV28	TRBJ1-6	few	CASTRDANSPLHF
TRBV25-1	TRBJ2-5	-	CASSATTAMWETQYF
TRBV11-2	TRBJ2-3	-	CASSGLTGGDSQYF
TRBV5-1	TRBJ2-2	-	CASNWGAGEMFF
TRBV4-1	TRBJ2-7	-	CASSQDRGGRIEQYF
TRBV12-3/TRBV12-4	TRBJ1-2	-	CASTLGLGHRWGHTF
TRBV6-5	TRBJ1-1	once	CASVYWGRGLNTEAFF